Here is one TCR beta chain with its context. What it binds is unknown. The sample originates from a study of T cells in Graves' hyperthyroidism and ophthalmopathy. About the research overall: Peripheral blood sampling occurred at initial diagnosis, before any treatment. Study observations and caveats: Researchers found most expanded thyroid clonotypes above 0.001 in blood as well. The model foresaw ophthalmopathy a median roughly 6 months prior to onset.

The TCR beta CDR3 regions underwent amplification using RNA transcripts as the source. The HTBI primer set served for first-round RT-PCR of the TCR CDR3. Each CDR3 protein gets one entry after TCRdb re-called the multiplex PCR reads with MiXCR. The table records around 340,000 distinct CDR3 sequences, about 14% of them present only once. The PBMCs had their origin in 8.5 to 10 ml of fresh peripheral blood. V gave up 5 bases and J gave up 2 bases, with 7 bases separating them. The V gene's germline CDR1 is ENHRY and CDR2 SYGVKD. The CDR3 covers 12 residues. This receptor was identified in a woman aged 25 to 45 with Graves' hyperthyroidism. The chain carries TRBV10-3 and TRBJ2-7; D uncertain. The source material was blood. CDR3 in amino acids: CAISLSAYEQYF. CDR3 bases: TGTGCCATCAGTCTCTCAGCCTACGAGCAGTACTTC.